This TCR beta chain was profiled in a study of T cell responses to AZD1222 COVID-19 vaccine. Germline V gives CDR1 SGHRS, CDR2 YFSETQ. J was trimmed by 3 bases and V by 8 bases; bases with no gene match: 24. The CDR3 extends over 20 amino acids. Concerning this clone itself: Its antigen is unidentified.

Study outcomes and limitations: Rises in breadth and depth of Spike-specific TCRs came after two AZD1222 doses.

Here immunoSEQ multiplex PCR was the method, and the copy in TCRdb shows in-frame clones only, minus some. The sample contains approximately 190,000 clones, over 80% of which appear only once. This receptor was obtained from an adult in good health. The sequencing here drew on peripheral blood, taken on day 0 of AZD1222 vaccination. This sequence joins TRBV5-1 and TRBJ1-1, with 11 bases aligning to TRBD1. The CDR3 DNA is TGCGCCAGTTCTAATTTAGGTGGGGACAGGGGGATGAATTGGGACACTGAAGCTTTCTTT. Translated: CASSNLGGDRGMNWDTEAFF.